What follows is one TCR beta chain and its context. Antigen specificity is unknown. CDR3 length equals 16 residues. CDR1 and CDR2 from the germline V gene are SEHNR and FQNEAQ (reference sequence). After re-calling the 5' RACE reads, TCRdb lists one entry per CDR3 protein, DNA absent. Its listing shows some 410,000 distinct CDR3 sequences. The entry originates in a study of T cells expressing NK-cell markers. About the study: Sequencing of TCR beta repertoires drew on sorted CD3+CD56+NKG2C+, CD3+CD56+NKG2C- and CD3+CD56-NKG2C+ T cells.

Study results and caveats: Of the CD8+ T cell pool in about six donors, roughly 1.0-7.0% was accounted for by dominant NKG2C+ clonotypes. HCMV specificity was not established for the expanded NKG2C+ T cell clones.

What was sequenced was blood T cells: a sorted CD56 or NKG2C T cell subset, CD4+ or CD8+ T cells, or bulk PBMC T cells (not recorded which). The sequence came from a woman between 18 and 75 years old in good health. The chain is built from TRBV7-9 and TRBJ2-1. The CDR3 protein is CASRPLAVSSYNEQFF.